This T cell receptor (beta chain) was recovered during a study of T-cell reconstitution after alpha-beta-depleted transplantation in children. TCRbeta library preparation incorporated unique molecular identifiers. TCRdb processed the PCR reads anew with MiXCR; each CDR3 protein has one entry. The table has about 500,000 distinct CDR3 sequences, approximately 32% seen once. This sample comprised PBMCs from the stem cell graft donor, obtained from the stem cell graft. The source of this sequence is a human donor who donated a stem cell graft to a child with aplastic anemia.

DNA for the CDR3: TGTGCCAGCAGCTTCGGACTAGCGGCTGAGCAGTTCTTC. It encodes CASSFGLAAEQFF. The genes are TRBV7-9 and TRBJ2-1, with 10 bases that match TRBD2. J lost 9 bases, V lost 3 bases, and 2 bases had no gene match. Germline V lookup: CDR1 SEHNR, CDR2 FQNEAQ (reference sequence). The CDR3 is made up of 13 amino acids. Supplemented by reference TRBV7-9 and TRBJ2-1, the full variable domain reads DTGVSQNPRHKITKRGQNVTFRCDPISEHNRLYWYRQTLGQGPEFLTYFQNEAQLEKSRLLSDRFSAERPKGSFSTLEIQRTEQGDSAMYLCASSFGLAAEQFFGPGTRLTVL.